The clone carrying this TCR beta chain appeared once. Its antigen remains unknown. Losses at the gene ends were 0 bases for V and 7 bases for J; bases not matched to a gene: 8. Germline V gene sequence: CDR1 SGHDT, CDR2 YYEEEE. The CDR3 loop spans 15 amino acids. The data were obtained in a study of cytomegalovirus exposure and HLA in healthy donors. General study findings and limits: Apart from CMV serostatus, no immune exposure information was available.

PCR primers comprised 60 Vbeta and 13 Jbeta primers. TCRdb's copy holds only in-frame clones and misses some; the assay was immunoSEQ multiplex PCR. Of 100,000 to 150,000 clones listed, 77% are singletons. The specimen was PBMCs. This clonotype was sampled from a woman between 40 and 50 years old in good health and CMV-seropositive. This chain uses TRBV5-6 with TRBJ1-2; 8 bases are shared with TRBD1. The CDR3 DNA is TGTGCCAGCAGCTTGGTAGGGACAGGCGGCCTTGGCTACACCTTC. Protein product: CASSLVGTGGLGYTF.